The present T cell receptor (beta chain) was sequenced within a study of T cell repertoires in cytomegalovirus infection. One entry per CDR3 protein results from TCRdb running MiXCR on the reads. The sample has more than 350,000 distinct CDR3 sequences; 30% to 40% are singletons. CDR3 length equals 15 residues. Trimming at V came to 6 bases and at J to 1 base, leaving 6 bases not matched to a gene. Germline assignment: CDR1 MDHEN and CDR2 SYDVKM. The sequence derives from a human donor in good health (CMV status not recorded). Some clones in this sample may be carry-over from other donors' samples. The rearrangement joins TRBV28 to TRBJ1-5; 7 nucleotides align to TRBD1. The source material was PBMCs. CDR3 protein: CASRPTGESNQPQHF. In nucleotides, the CDR3 is TGTGCCAGCAGACCCACAGGGGAGAGCAATCAGCCCCAGCATTTT.